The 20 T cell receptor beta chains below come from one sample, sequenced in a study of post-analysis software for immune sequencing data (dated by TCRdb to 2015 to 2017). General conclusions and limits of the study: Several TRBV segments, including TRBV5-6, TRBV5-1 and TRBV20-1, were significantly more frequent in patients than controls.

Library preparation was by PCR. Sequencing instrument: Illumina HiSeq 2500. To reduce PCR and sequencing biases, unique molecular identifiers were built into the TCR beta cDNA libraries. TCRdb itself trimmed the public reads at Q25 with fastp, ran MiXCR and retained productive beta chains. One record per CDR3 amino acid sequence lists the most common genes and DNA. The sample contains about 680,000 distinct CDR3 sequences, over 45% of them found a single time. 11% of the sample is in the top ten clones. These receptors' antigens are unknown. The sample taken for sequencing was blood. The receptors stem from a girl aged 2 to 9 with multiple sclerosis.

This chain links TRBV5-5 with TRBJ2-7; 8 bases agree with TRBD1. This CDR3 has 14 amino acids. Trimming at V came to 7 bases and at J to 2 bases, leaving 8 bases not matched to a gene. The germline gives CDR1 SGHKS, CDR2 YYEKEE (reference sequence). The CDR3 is CASGRTGRPYEQYF. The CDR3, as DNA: TGTGCCAGCGGACGGACAGGGAGGCCCTACGAGCAGTACTTC.

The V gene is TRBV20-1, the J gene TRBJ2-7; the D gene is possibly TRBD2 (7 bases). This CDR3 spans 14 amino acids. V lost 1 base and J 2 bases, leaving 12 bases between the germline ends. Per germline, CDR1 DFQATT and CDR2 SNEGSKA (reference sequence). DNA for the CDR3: TGCAGTGCTAGAGGGGGCGGGGGCCCCTACGAGCAGTACTTC. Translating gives CSARGGGGPYEQYF.

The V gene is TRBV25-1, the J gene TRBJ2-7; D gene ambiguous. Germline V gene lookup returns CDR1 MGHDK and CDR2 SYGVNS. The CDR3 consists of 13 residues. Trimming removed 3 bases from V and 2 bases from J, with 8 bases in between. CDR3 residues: CASSERQTYEQYF. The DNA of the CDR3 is TGTGCCAGCAGTGAGCGGCAGACCTACGAGCAGTACTTC.

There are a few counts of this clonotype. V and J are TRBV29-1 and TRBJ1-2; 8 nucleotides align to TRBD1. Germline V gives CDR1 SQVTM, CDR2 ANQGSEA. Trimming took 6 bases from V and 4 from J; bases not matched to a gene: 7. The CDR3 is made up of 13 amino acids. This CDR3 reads CSVETGALYGYTF. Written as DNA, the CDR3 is TGCAGCGTCGAGACAGGGGCCCTCTATGGCTACACCTTC.

CDR3 amino acids: CASSWDRTNQPQHF. In DNA form, the CDR3 reads TGTGCCAGCAGTTGGGACAGGACTAATCAGCCCCAGCATTTT. The chain uses TRBV6-6 and TRBJ1-5; 8 bases map to TRBD1. The CDR3 length is 14 residues. Germline V gene data show CDR1 as MNHNY and CDR2 as SVGAGI (reference sequence). Trimming took 4 bases from V and 4 from J; bases not matched to a gene: 3.

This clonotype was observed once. For the CDR3, the DNA is TGTGCCACGAGGACAGAGCTAGCCAAAAACATTCAGTACTTC. It is translated as CATRTELAKNIQYF. The chain uses TRBV15 and TRBJ2-4, with D tentatively TRBD1 (6 bases). CDR3 size: 14 residues. The V gene's germline CDR1 is LNHNV and CDR2 YYDKDF (reference sequence). V was trimmed by 9 bases and J by 0 bases, leaving 12 bases between them.

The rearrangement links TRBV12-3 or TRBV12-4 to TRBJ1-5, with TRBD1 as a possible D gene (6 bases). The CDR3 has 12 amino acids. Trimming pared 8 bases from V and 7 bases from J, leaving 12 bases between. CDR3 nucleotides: TGTGCCAGCGCCACCGGGGGCCAGCCCCAGCATTTT. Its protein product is CASATGGQPQHF.

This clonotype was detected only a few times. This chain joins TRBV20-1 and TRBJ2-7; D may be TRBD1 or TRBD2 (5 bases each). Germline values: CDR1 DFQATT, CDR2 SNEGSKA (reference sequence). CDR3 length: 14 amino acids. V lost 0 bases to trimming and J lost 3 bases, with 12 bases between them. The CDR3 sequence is CSAREARDLYEQYF. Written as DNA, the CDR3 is TGCAGTGCTAGAGAGGCCAGGGACCTCTACGAGCAGTACTTC.

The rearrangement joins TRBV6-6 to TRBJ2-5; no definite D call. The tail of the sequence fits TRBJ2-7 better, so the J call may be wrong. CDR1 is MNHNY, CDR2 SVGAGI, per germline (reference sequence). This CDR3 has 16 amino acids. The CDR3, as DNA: TGTGCCACCATGAGATCTTTCTTAGGGAACCCCTACGAGCAGTACTTC. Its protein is CATMRSFLGNPYEQYF.

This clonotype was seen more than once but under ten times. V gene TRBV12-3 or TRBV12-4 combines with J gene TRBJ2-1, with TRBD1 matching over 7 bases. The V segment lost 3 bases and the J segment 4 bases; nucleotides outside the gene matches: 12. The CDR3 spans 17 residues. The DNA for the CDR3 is TGTGCCAGCAGTTTGAATTCAGGTACAGGGGCGTACAATGAGCAGTTCTTC. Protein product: CASSLNSGTGAYNEQFF.

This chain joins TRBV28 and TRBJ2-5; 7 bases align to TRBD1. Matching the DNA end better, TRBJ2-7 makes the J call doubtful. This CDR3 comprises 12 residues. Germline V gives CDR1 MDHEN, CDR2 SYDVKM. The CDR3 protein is CASGDRNYEQYF. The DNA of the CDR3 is TGTGCCAGCGGGGACAGAAACTACGAGCAGTACTTC.

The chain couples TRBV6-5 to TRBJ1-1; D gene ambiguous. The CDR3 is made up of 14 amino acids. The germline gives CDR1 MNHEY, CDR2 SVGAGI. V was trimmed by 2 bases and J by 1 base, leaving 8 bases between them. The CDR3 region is CASSYGVQNTEAFF. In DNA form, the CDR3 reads TGTGCCAGCAGTTACGGTGTCCAGAACACTGAAGCTTTCTTT.

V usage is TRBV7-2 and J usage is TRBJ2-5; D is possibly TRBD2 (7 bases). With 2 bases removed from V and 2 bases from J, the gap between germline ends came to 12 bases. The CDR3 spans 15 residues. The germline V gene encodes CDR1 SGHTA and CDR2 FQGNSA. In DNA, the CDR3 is TGTGCCAGCAGCTTATGGGGGGGCGGGCAAGAGACCCAGTACTTC. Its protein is CASSLWGGGQETQYF.

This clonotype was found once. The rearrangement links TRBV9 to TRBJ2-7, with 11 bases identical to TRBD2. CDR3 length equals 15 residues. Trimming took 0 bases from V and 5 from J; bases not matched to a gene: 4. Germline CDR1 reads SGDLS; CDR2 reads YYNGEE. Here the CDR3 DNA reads TGTGCCAGCAGCGTAGGTACTAGCGGGAGCCACGAGCAGTACTTC. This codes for CASSVGTSGSHEQYF.

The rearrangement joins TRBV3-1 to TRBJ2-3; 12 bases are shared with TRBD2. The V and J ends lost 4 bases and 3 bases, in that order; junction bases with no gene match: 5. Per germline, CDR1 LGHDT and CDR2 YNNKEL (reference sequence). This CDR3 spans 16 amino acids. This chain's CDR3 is CASSPGTSGWTDTQYF. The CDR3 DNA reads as TGTGCCAGCAGCCCCGGGACTAGCGGGTGGACAGATACGCAGTATTTT.

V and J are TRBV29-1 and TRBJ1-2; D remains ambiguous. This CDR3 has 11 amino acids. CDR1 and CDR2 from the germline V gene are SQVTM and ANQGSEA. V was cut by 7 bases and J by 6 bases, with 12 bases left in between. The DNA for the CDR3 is TGCAGCGGCTTAGGGTTGAATGGCTACACCTTC. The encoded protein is CSGLGLNGYTF. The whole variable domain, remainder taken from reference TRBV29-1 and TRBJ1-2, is SAVISQKPSRDICQRGTSLTIQCQVDSQVTMMFWYRQQPGQSLTLIATANQGSEATYESGFVIDKFPISRPNLTFSTLTVSNMSPEDSSIYLCSGLGLNGYTFGSGTRLTVV.

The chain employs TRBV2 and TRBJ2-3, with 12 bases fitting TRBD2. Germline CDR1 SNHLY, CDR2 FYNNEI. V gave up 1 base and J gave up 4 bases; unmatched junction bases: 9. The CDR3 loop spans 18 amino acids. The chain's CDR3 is CASSEVLAGGLDADTQYF. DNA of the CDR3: TGTGCCAGCAGTGAAGTACTAGCGGGGGGCCTGGACGCAGATACGCAGTATTTT.

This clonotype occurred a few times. For the CDR3, the DNA is TGCGCCAGCAGTGAGGGGGGAACCAACAATGAGCAGTTCTTC. It codes for CASSEGGTNNEQFF. J is TRBJ2-1 and V is TRBV10-1; D could derive from TRBD1 or TRBD2 (5 bases each). Germline CDR1 WNHNN, CDR2 SYGVQD (reference sequence). The V and J ends lost 2 bases and 5 bases respectively, with 10 bases between them. The CDR3 has 14 amino acids.

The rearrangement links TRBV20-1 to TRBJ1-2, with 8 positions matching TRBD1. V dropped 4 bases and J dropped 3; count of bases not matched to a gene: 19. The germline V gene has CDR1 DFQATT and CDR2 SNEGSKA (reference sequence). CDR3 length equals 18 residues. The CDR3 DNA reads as TGCAGTGCTAATCAGGGGGCGGAGGGGCTGTTGGGGCACTATGGCTACACCTTC. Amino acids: CSANQGAEGLLGHYGYTF.

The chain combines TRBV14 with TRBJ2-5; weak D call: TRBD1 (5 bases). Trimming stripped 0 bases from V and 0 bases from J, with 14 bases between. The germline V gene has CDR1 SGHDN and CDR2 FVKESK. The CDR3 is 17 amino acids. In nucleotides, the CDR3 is TGTGCCAGCAGCCAAGAACGCAGGGCCCAGTACCAAGAGACCCAGTACTTC. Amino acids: CASSQERRAQYQETQYF.